This T cell receptor beta chain was documented in a study of vaccination and CD4 T cells after COVID-19. Study at large: The stimulus for the cells was overlapping spike peptides derived from SARS-CoV-2, HCoV-NL63, HCoV-OC43 and HCoV-229E.

Comments on this clonotype: Antigen unknown.

CD4+ T cells that had been cultured provided DNA sequenced with the Oncomine TCR Beta short-read assay. Each CDR3 protein is one row after TCRdb ran MiXCR on the PCR reads. The sample holds approximately 22,000 distinct CDR3 sequences, 40% to 50% seen once. Time point meaning: late sampling 161 to 241 days after vaccination in a few convalescent patients. Treatment indicated: approximately nine-day PBMC culture with coronavirus spike peptide pools or control peptides (ViraFEST assay). After roughly nine days of culture, CD4+ T cells were negatively selected. The germline V gene encodes CDR1 DFQATT and CDR2 SNEGSKA (reference sequence). CDR3 length equals 12 residues.

Sequencing was performed on CD4+ T cells from blood, cultured in vitro, taken about 7 months after SARS-CoV-2 vaccination. The source is a human donor who had recovered from COVID-19. The rearrangement links TRBV20-1 to TRBJ1-3; D remains ambiguous. The CDR3 here is CSIKESGNTIYF. The DNA of the CDR3 is TGCAGCATAAAGGAGTCTGGAAACACCATATATTTT.